This is a list of T cell receptor beta chains from one sample in a study of blood T cell repertoires in COVID-19. Assay: immunoSEQ multiplex PCR; the TCRdb copy retains only in-frame clones and omits some. This table has roughly 300,000 clones, approximately 91% appearing once. The specimen sequenced was PBMCs or T cells enriched from blood (not recorded which). These receptors all come from a woman in her thirties or forties with acute COVID-19. Each CDR3 is given with its conserved first and last residue. Each record gives: D gene, V gene, clone size, J gene, CDR3 protein, CDR3 DNA. The D gene is left open where the match is weak. Clone size, where shown, is once, few, many, or a class for clones that have expanded.

-	TRBV25-1	once	TRBJ2-2	CASSALDRNTGELFF	TGTGCCAGCAGTGCGCTCGACAGGAACACCGGGGAGCTGTTTTTT
-	TRBV4-1	once	TRBJ2-3	CASSNFIGAIQADTQYF	TGCGCCAGCAGTAATTTTATTGGGGCAATTCAAGCAGATACGCAGTATTTT
TRBD2	TRBV7-3	once	TRBJ2-3	CASSPLAGSTDTQYF	TGTGCCAGCAGCCCCCTAGCGGGGTCCACAGATACGCAGTATTTT
-	TRBV4-3	once	TRBJ1-1	CASSQADGEQAFF	TGCGCCAGCAGCCAGGCAGACGGAGAGCAAGCTTTCTTT
-	TRBV6-1	-	TRBJ2-3	CASSVVHQGWPDTQYF	TGTGCCAGCAGTGTTGTCCATCAGGGTTGGCCAGATACGCAGTATTTT
-	TRBV11-2	-	TRBJ2-2	CASSLARYTGELFF	TGTGCCAGCAGCTTAGCCAGGTACACCGGGGAGCTGTTTTTT
-	TRBV19	-	TRBJ2-4	CASSQVPNSGKNIQYF	TGTGCCAGTAGTCAAGTTCCAAACTCTGGCAAAAACATTCAGTACTTC
TRBD2	TRBV15	-	TRBJ2-3	CATSRARTSGSADTQYF	TGTGCCACCAGCAGAGCTCGGACTAGCGGGAGTGCAGATACGCAGTATTTT
-	TRBV7-9	once	TRBJ2-3	CASSLARRPDTQYF	TGTGCCAGCAGCTTAGCGAGGAGGCCAGATACGCAGTATTTT
TRBD1	TRBV28	-	TRBJ1-5	CASRPPGQGANQPQHF	TGTGCCAGCAGACCTCCGGGACAGGGGGCAAACCAGCCCCAGCATTTT
TRBD2	TRBV19	-	TRBJ2-4	CASTREGIQYF	TGTGCCAGTACCAGGGAGGGCATTCAGTACTTC
-	TRBV20-1	-	TRBJ2-3	CSAATGDTQYF	TGCAGTGCGGCCACGGGAGATACGCAGTATTTT
TRBD1	TRBV9	-	TRBJ1-6	CASSKTGGEESLHF	TGTGCCAGCAGCAAGACAGGGGGCGAGGAGTCCCTCCACTTT
TRBD1	TRBV7-2	-	TRBJ1-3	CASSLRGQGSGNTIYF	TGTGCCAGCAGCTTAAGGGGACAGGGGTCTGGAAACACCATATATTTT
TRBD1	TRBV15	-	TRBJ1-1	CATSRDGRQGDTEAFF	TGTGCCACCAGCAGAGATGGGAGACAGGGTGACACTGAAGCTTTCTTT
TRBD1	TRBV5-1	-	TRBJ1-1	CASSLVGQSTEAFF	TGCGCCAGCAGCTTGGTGGGACAGTCCACTGAAGCTTTCTTT
-	TRBV27	-	TRBJ2-1	CASSSSSYNEQFF	TGTGCCAGCAGTTCGAGCTCCTACAATGAGCAGTTCTTC
-	TRBV6-5	-	TRBJ2-3	CASSRDILGTDTQYF	TGTGCCAGCAGTCGAGACATTTTAGGCACAGATACGCAGTATTTT
-	TRBV5-4	-	TRBJ1-2	CASSLGQGINYGYTF	TGTGCCAGCAGCTTGGGGCAGGGGATCAACTATGGCTACACCTTC
TRBD2	TRBV4-3	-	TRBJ2-1	CASSQELAEVYNEQFF	TGCGCCAGCAGCCAAGAGCTAGCGGAGGTTTACAATGAGCAGTTCTTC
TRBD1	TRBV3-1/TRBV3-2	-	TRBJ1-6	CASSQATGGDSPLHF	TGTGCCAGCAGCCAAGCAACAGGGGGCGATTCACCCCTCCACTTT
TRBD1	TRBV23-1	-	TRBJ1-4	CATNRGRGRLASEKLFF	TGCGCCACCAATAGAGGCAGGGGGCGATTGGCTTCCGAAAAACTGTTTTTT
-	TRBV30	-	TRBJ1-5	CAWSVKSPRGSNQPQHF	TGTGCCTGGAGTGTAAAGTCCCCCAGGGGTAGCAATCAGCCCCAGCATTTT
-	TRBV5-1	-	TRBJ2-5	CASSWGLETQYF	TGCGCCAGCAGCTGGGGCTTAGAGACCCAGTACTTC
-	TRBV24-1	-	TRBJ2-7	CATSDNRGRGYEQYF	TGTGCCACCAGTGACAACCGGGGCAGGGGCTACGAGCAGTACTTC
-	TRBV5-1	-	TRBJ1-2	CASSLEGDYGYTF	TGCGCCAGCAGCTTGGAGGGAGACTATGGCTACACCTTC
-	TRBV9	-	TRBJ2-5	CASSADSLLETQYF	TGTGCCAGCAGCGCGGACTCTCTTCTGGAGACCCAGTACTTC
-	TRBV15	-	TRBJ1-4	CATSQGPTNEKLFF	TGTGCCACCAGCCAGGGTCCAACTAATGAAAAACTGTTTTTT
-	TRBV25-1	-	TRBJ1-2	CASSESGQLYGYTF	TGTGCCAGCAGTGAATCCGGACAGCTCTATGGCTACACCTTC
TRBD1	TRBV5-4	-	TRBJ1-1	CASSRDSRRAFF	TGTGCCAGCAGTAGGGACAGTAGGCGAGCTTTCTTT
TRBD2	TRBV4-3	once	TRBJ2-3	CASSERPAGADTQYF	TGCGCCAGCAGCGAAAGACCCGCGGGAGCAGATACGCAGTATTTT
-	TRBV6-1	-	TRBJ2-1	CASSEGSILANNEQFF	TGTGCCAGCAGTGAAGGATCGATTCTAGCCAACAATGAGCAGTTCTTC
-	TRBV28	-	TRBJ1-2	CASSLVALTNGYTF	TGTGCCAGCAGTTTAGTAGCCCTGACTAATGGCTACACCTTC
-	TRBV19	-	TRBJ2-7	CASSPSDARVGEQYF	TGTGCCAGTAGTCCTTCGGACGCCAGGGTAGGAGAGCAGTACTTC
-	TRBV18	-	TRBJ1-1	CASSPNRETNTEAFF	TGTGCCAGCTCGCCTAACAGGGAAACGAACACTGAAGCTTTCTTT
-	TRBV5-6	-	TRBJ2-2	CASSPEAGELFF	TGTGCCAGCAGCCCGGAGGCCGGGGAGCTGTTTTTT
-	TRBV7-9	few	TRBJ1-2	CASSPQGLNYGYTF	TGTGCCAGCAGCCCGCAGGGCTTGAACTATGGCTACACCTTC
-	TRBV28	-	TRBJ1-2	CASRTGPLMGYTF	TGTGCCAGCAGGACAGGTCCACTTATGGGCTACACCTTC
TRBD1	TRBV27	-	TRBJ1-2	CASSPRDRGYGYTF	TGTGCCAGCAGTCCCCGGGACAGGGGCTATGGCTACACCTTC
-	TRBV19	-	TRBJ1-4	CASSISPGTHNEKLFF	TGTGCCAGTAGTATATCTCCAGGAACTCATAATGAAAAACTGTTTTTT
-	TRBV5-1	many	TRBJ1-1	CASSRTTGGGEAFF	TGCGCCAGCAGCCGCACCACGGGCGGGGGTGAAGCTTTCTTT
-	TRBV2	-	TRBJ1-5	CASSRGPGYSNQPQHF	TGTGCCAGCAGCAGGGGCCCGGGTTATAGCAATCAGCCCCAGCATTTT
TRBD1	TRBV19	-	TRBJ1-1	CASSILRGQGPNTEAFF	TGTGCCAGTAGTATATTGAGGGGACAGGGACCGAACACTGAAGCTTTCTTT
-	TRBV28	-	TRBJ1-5	CASSLFLGVGPQHF	TGTGCCAGCAGTTTATTCTTAGGGGTAGGGCCCCAGCATTTT
TRBD1	TRBV12-3/TRBV12-4	-	TRBJ2-3	CASSPPTGDTQYF	TGTGCCAGCAGCCCCCCGACAGGGGATACGCAGTATTTT
-	TRBV5-1	-	TRBJ2-5	CASSATGGAQTQYF	TGCGCCAGCAGCGCGACAGGCGGTGCCCAGACCCAGTACTTC
-	TRBV5-1	-	TRBJ1-5	CASSPDSTNQPQHF	TGCGCCAGCAGCCCAGACAGCACAAATCAGCCCCAGCATTTT
-	TRBV6-6	once	TRBJ2-3	CASSYSRMDTQYF	TGTGCCAGCAGTTACTCGAGAATGGATACGCAGTATTTT
TRBD1	TRBV5-4	once	TRBJ1-3	CASSLTGTSGNTIYF	TGTGCCAGCAGCCTGACAGGGACCTCTGGAAACACCATATATTTT
-	TRBV5-5	-	TRBJ1-1	CASSSRGAGTTEAFF	TGTGCCAGCAGCTCGAGGGGCGCGGGAACAACTGAAGCTTTCTTT
-	TRBV5-1	-	TRBJ2-3	CASSFNPTSTDTQYF	TGCGCCAGCAGCTTCAACCCGACTAGCACAGATACGCAGTATTTT
-	TRBV5-1	-	TRBJ2-5	CASSLAPKETQYF	TGCGCCAGCAGCTTAGCACCTAAAGAGACCCAGTACTTC
-	TRBV5-1	few	TRBJ2-7	CASSLGAGDEQYF	TGCGCCAGCAGCTTGGGGGCAGGGGACGAGCAGTACTTC
TRBD1	TRBV19	-	TRBJ2-7	CASSDRQGSQYF	TGTGCCAGTAGTGACAGACAGGGCTCGCAGTACTTC
TRBD1	TRBV27	-	TRBJ1-1	CASSIGTGGTEAFF	TGTGCCAGCAGTATCGGGACAGGGGGGACTGAAGCTTTCTTT
-	TRBV6-5	-	TRBJ2-2	CASSYPFTGELFF	TGTGCCAGCAGTTACCCCTTCACCGGGGAGCTGTTTTTT
-	TRBV30	-	TRBJ1-2	CAWASSGYGYTF	TGTGCCTGGGCTTCTTCGGGCTATGGCTACACCTTC
TRBD1	TRBV28	-	TRBJ1-5	CASSFSGGSNQPQHF	TGTGCCAGCAGTTTTTCAGGGGGTAGCAATCAGCCCCAGCATTTT
-	TRBV5-1	once	TRBJ2-4	CASSLAPTGKNIQYF	TGCGCCAGCAGCTTGGCCCCGACTGGAAAAAACATTCAGTACTTC